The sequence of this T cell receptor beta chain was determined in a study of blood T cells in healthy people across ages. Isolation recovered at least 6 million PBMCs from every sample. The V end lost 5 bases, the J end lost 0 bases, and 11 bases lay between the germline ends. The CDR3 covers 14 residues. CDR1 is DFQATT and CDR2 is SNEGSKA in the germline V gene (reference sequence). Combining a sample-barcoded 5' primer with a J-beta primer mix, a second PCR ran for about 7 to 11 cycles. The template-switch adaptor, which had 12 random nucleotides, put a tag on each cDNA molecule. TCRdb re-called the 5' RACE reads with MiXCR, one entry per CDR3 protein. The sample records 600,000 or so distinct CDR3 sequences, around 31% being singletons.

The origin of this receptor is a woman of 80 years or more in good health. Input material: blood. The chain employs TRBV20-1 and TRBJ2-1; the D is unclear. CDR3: CSALRMSSYNEQFF. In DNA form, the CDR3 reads TGCAGTGCTTTGCGGATGTCCTCCTACAATGAGCAGTTCTTC.